A selection of T cell receptor beta chains follows, all from one sample in a study of CD8+ T cells in alopecia areata. Sequencing used immunoSEQ multiplex PCR; TCRdb keeps in-frame clones, though not all of them. The table includes roughly 100,000 clones, roughly two fifths detected once. This specimen was CD8+ T cells sorted from blood, taken at week 24, from a patient treated with tofacitinib. Receptors originate from a human donor with alopecia areata. Each CDR3 is given with its conserved first and last residue. D genes are given only for firm matches. Rows give clone size only sometimes, using once, few, many, or a class for an expanded clone.

v_call: TRBV4-1
d_call: TRBD2
j_call: TRBJ2-7
clone_size: NA
cdr3_nt: TGCGCCAGCAGCCGACACACTCGGGGACTAGACTACGAGCAGTACTTC
cdr3_aa: CASSRHTRGLDYEQYF

v_call: TRBV10-3
d_call: NA
j_call: TRBJ2-2
clone_size: NA
cdr3_nt: TGTGCCATCAGTGAGTCGCTCAGGGAGAACACCGGGGAGCTGTTTTTT
cdr3_aa: CAISESLRENTGELFF

v_call: TRBV23-1
d_call: TRBD2
j_call: TRBJ2-1
clone_size: NA
cdr3_nt: TGCGCCAGCAGTCGATCAACCTCCCGGACTAGCGGGGACTATAATGAGCAGTTCTTC
cdr3_aa: CASSRSTSRTSGDYNEQFF

v_call: TRBV27
d_call: NA
j_call: TRBJ1-2
clone_size: NA
cdr3_nt: TGTGCCAGCAGTTCCCTGGGACCTCTTAACTATGGCTACACCTTC
cdr3_aa: CASSSLGPLNYGYTF

v_call: TRBV2
d_call: NA
j_call: TRBJ2-3
clone_size: NA
cdr3_nt: TGTGCCAGCAGTGAGGGGCCGACATCTAGCACAGATACGCAGTATTTT
cdr3_aa: CASSEGPTSSTDTQYF

v_call: TRBV5-1
d_call: NA
j_call: TRBJ2-1
clone_size: NA
cdr3_nt: TGCGCCAGCAGCTTGACCGTCAATGAGCAGTTCTTC
cdr3_aa: CASSLTVNEQFF

v_call: TRBV2
d_call: NA
j_call: TRBJ2-1
clone_size: few
cdr3_nt: TGTGCCAGCAGTGAAAGGGGAAATGAGCAGTTCTTC
cdr3_aa: CASSERGNEQFF

v_call: TRBV5-1
d_call: NA
j_call: TRBJ2-5
clone_size: NA
cdr3_nt: TGCGCCAGCAGCTTGGAGGGCCAGGGGATGGAGACCCAGTACTTC
cdr3_aa: CASSLEGQGMETQYF

v_call: TRBV27
d_call: TRBD1
j_call: TRBJ2-1
clone_size: few
cdr3_nt: TGTGCCAGCAGTTTAGGCAGGGGGCGAAGGGATGAGCAGTTCTTC
cdr3_aa: CASSLGRGRRDEQFF

v_call: TRBV5-1
d_call: TRBD1
j_call: TRBJ2-7
clone_size: NA
cdr3_nt: TGCGCCAGCAGCTTAGGGACAGGAGAGGACGAGCAGTACTTC
cdr3_aa: CASSLGTGEDEQYF

v_call: TRBV28
d_call: NA
j_call: TRBJ2-7
clone_size: NA
cdr3_nt: TGTGCCAGCAGTTCCGCGGCAGGCGGGTCCCAAGCCTACGAGCAGTACTTC
cdr3_aa: CASSSAAGGSQAYEQYF

v_call: TRBV25-1
d_call: NA
j_call: TRBJ1-1
clone_size: NA
cdr3_nt: TGTGCCAGCAGTAACCCTCGCGCTGAAGCTTTCTTT
cdr3_aa: CASSNPRAEAFF

v_call: TRBV30
d_call: NA
j_call: TRBJ2-1
clone_size: NA
cdr3_nt: TGTGCCTGCACGACGCAGGGAGGCACCAATGAGCAGTTCTTC
cdr3_aa: CACTTQGGTNEQFF

v_call: TRBV7-8
d_call: TRBD1
j_call: TRBJ2-7
clone_size: NA
cdr3_nt: TGTGCCAGCAGCTGGGGACAGGGAGGGTACGAGCAGTACTTC
cdr3_aa: CASSWGQGGYEQYF

v_call: TRBV14
d_call: NA
j_call: TRBJ2-3
clone_size: few
cdr3_nt: TGTGCCAGCAGCCAAGAGTCCGGGTCTTTCACAGATACGCAGTATTTT
cdr3_aa: CASSQESGSFTDTQYF

v_call: TRBV14
d_call: NA
j_call: TRBJ1-2
clone_size: NA
cdr3_nt: TGTGCCAGCAGCCAGCTACTGGGGCGCGGCTACACCTTC
cdr3_aa: CASSQLLGRGYTF

v_call: TRBV7-9
d_call: NA
j_call: TRBJ2-1
clone_size: NA
cdr3_nt: TGTGCCACAGCAGGTGATACGACGCAGTTCTTC
cdr3_aa: CATAGDTTQFF

v_call: TRBV2
d_call: NA
j_call: TRBJ2-7
clone_size: NA
cdr3_nt: TGTGCCAGCACCAATACAGGGTTCGAGCAGTACTTC
cdr3_aa: CASTNTGFEQYF

v_call: TRBV6-5
d_call: NA
j_call: TRBJ1-2
clone_size: NA
cdr3_nt: TGTGCCAGCAGACAAAGACCCTATGGCTACACCTTC
cdr3_aa: CASRQRPYGYTF

v_call: TRBV7-2
d_call: NA
j_call: TRBJ2-7
clone_size: NA
cdr3_nt: TGTGCCAGCAGCTGGGGTTCGGGTTCCTACGAGCAGTACTTC
cdr3_aa: CASSWGSGSYEQYF

v_call: TRBV4-1
d_call: NA
j_call: TRBJ2-5
clone_size: NA
cdr3_nt: TGCGCCAGCAGCCATCAAGCGGCCCAAGAGACCCAGTACTTC
cdr3_aa: CASSHQAAQETQYF

v_call: TRBV27
d_call: NA
j_call: TRBJ2-1
clone_size: NA
cdr3_nt: TGTGCCAGCAGTTTTACAGGGCTCAATGAGCAGTTCTTC
cdr3_aa: CASSFTGLNEQFF